This T cell receptor beta chain came from a study of tumor-infiltrating lymphocytes in primary liver carcinoma. Study conclusions and caveats: Tumor region pairs outstripped tumor-adjacent and tumor-blood pairs in overlap.

The CDR3 has 15 amino acids. Germline V gene lookup returns CDR1 SGHNT and CDR2 YENEEA. Starting from 400 to 500 ng of total RNA, TCR beta cDNA was produced with a primer in the constant region. Investigators got TCR beta libraries out of three nested multiplex PCR rounds, done with slightly modified ARM-PCR. TRBV1-TRBV30 forward primers and a C-beta reverse primer were used in the first two PCR rounds, which each ran for approximately 10 cycles. TCRdb ran MiXCR on the multiplex PCR reads and lists one entry per CDR3 protein. Of fewer than 40,000 distinct CDR3 sequences in the sample, approximately 71% were seen once. With respect to this clonotype: The antigen is not known.

The tissue used was unsorted bulk material of about 17-33 mg. RNA and DNA were co-extracted from it with the AllPrep DNA/RNA mini kit. The chain joins TRBV11-3 to TRBJ2-1; TRBD2 matches 13 bases. The J call may be mistaken, given a closer DNA end match to TRBJ2-7. The sequence came from a woman in her thirties with primary liver carcinoma and hepatitis B virus infection. Sequencing input: liver tumor tissue from sampling region 3. As for subset: tumor region T3, left-lateral pole. This CDR3 reads CASSLLAGGGYEQYF. The CDR3 nucleotides are TGTGCCAGCAGCCTACTAGCGGGGGGGGGCTATGAGCAGTACTTC.